Sequencing of this T cell receptor beta chain was carried out in a study of OX40 agonist ivuxolimab in advanced cancers. Concerning the study at large: The costimulatory receptor OX40 (CD134) was targeted by ivuxolimab, a fully human IgG2 agonistic monoclonal antibody. The monotherapy dose-escalation portion (N of about 50 patients) of the phase I ivuxolimab trial is reported in the paper. Intravenous ivuxolimab was administered to patients every 2 weeks at six dose levels: 0.01, 0.1, 0.3, 1.5, 3 and 10 mg/kg. In the dose-escalation cohort, approximately 80% of patients were male, and the mean age was around 65 years with a range of about 23 to 79. Of the roughly 51 patients in dose escalation, about 20 had hepatocellular carcinoma, some 15 had melanoma, 9 had renal cell carcinoma and 9 had head and neck cancer. Partial responses were achieved by three dose-escalation patients, of whom one had hepatocellular carcinoma and two had cutaneous melanoma. The point of sequencing TCRbeta in the periphery was to test whether ivuxolimab changed TCR sequence diversity and drove clonal T-cell expansion. Prior anti-PD-1, anti-PD-L1 or anti-CTLA-4 therapy was permitted, and approximately 40% of dose-escalation patients had received checkpoint inhibitors.

The germline V gene (reference sequence) sets CDR1 to SGHNT and CDR2 to YYREEE. The junction carries 13 bases between V and J, which are trimmed by 4 bases and 5 bases respectively. The CDR3 measures 14 amino acids from cysteine to phenylalanine. Only the CDR3 DNA stays, 42 bases, in frame from base 1. A remark on this clone: Its antigen is still unknown. No qualities accompany the bases; no much larger clone lies one base away.

The trial excluded patients who had a history of autoimmune disease or who were on systemic immunosuppression. In every dose cohort, peripheral blood was drawn for TCR sequencing at baseline, cycle 4 day 1, and cycle 7 day 1. The samples were taken from a phase I, first-in-human, multicenter, open-label dose-escalation trial of ivuxolimab. Adults with locally advanced or metastatic melanoma, renal cell, hepatocellular, or head and neck squamous cell carcinoma were enrolled in the trial. CD4+ and CD8+ T cells were sorted separately from peripheral blood before TCR sequencing. For sequencing of the TCRbeta CDR3 region, genomic DNA was extracted from the sorted cells. TCRbeta CDR3 regions were sequenced using the immunoSEQ Assay. TCRdb mirrors the immuneACCESS table, restricted to in-frame sequences. Some clones are absent from its copies; in checked studies, under half trace to an unresolved V gene, and the reason for the others is unknown. This sample has 55,000 to 70,000 clones in its table, and roughly 84% of those were observed once. The ten largest clones add up to roughly 4.5% of the sample.

What the authors observed across the whole study: After ivuxolimab, more expanded clones were found on average in CD8+ T cells than in CD4+ T cells. In the 0.1-3.0 mg/kg groups, partial responders were among the patients with the lowest normalized peripheral clonal expansion, particularly in CD8+ T cells. The antigen specificity of the clonally expanded peripheral T cells was not determined. Low levels of normalized T-cell clonal expansion were also shown by some nonresponding patients. At doses of 0.1 to 3.0 mg/kg, clonal expansion of both CD4+ and CD8+ blood T cells was observed from baseline to week 6.

This sequence was found in an adult with an advanced solid tumor such as melanoma, head and neck, liver or kidney cancer. The sequence is built from TRBV5-4 and TRBJ2-1; no D gene is confidently identified. The sequencing here drew on CD4+ or CD8+ T cells sorted from blood, taken in a trial of the OX40 agonist ivuxolimab. The CDR3 is CASSPPSNDNEQFF. The bases read TGTGCCAGCAGCCCCCCCTCAAACGACAATGAGCAGTTCTTC. Beyond the CDR3, the reference TRBV5-4 and TRBJ2-1 genes provide the residues; the full variable domain reads: ETGVTQSPTHLIKTRGQQVTLRCSSQSGHNTVSWYQQALGQGPQFIFQYYREEENGRGNFPPRFSGLQFPNYSSELNVNALELDDSALYLCASSPPSNDNEQFFGPGTRLTVL.